This record concerns one T cell receptor (beta chain) sequence. This record comes from a study of OX40 agonist ivuxolimab in advanced cancers. Assay: immunoSEQ multiplex PCR; the TCRdb copy retains only in-frame clones and omits some. The sample lists 40,000 to 45,000 clones, roughly 80% occurring once. This CDR3 contains 14 residues. Trimming left V 0 bases short and J 9 bases short, with 15 bases between. CDR1 is MNHEY, CDR2 SVGAGI, per germline. The V gene is TRBV6-5, the J gene TRBJ2-7; D gene ambiguous. This sequence was found in an adult with an advanced solid tumor such as melanoma, head and neck, liver or kidney cancer. Material: CD4+ or CD8+ T cells sorted from blood, obtained in a trial of the OX40 agonist ivuxolimab. The DNA of the CDR3 is TGTGCCAGCAGTTACTCGACATGGACCCTAGGGCAGTACTTC. Translation: CASSYSTWTLGQYF.